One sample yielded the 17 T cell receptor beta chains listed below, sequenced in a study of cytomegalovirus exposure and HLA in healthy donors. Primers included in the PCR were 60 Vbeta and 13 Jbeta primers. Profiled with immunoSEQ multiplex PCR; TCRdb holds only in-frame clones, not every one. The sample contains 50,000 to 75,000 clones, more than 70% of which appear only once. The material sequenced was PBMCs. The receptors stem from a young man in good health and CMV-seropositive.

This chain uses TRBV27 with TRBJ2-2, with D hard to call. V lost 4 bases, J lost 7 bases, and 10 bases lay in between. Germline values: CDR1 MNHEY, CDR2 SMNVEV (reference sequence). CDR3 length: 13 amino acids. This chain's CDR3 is CASSSSGSGELFF. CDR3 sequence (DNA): TGTGCCAGCAGTTCGTCGGGTAGCGGGGAGCTGTTTTTT.

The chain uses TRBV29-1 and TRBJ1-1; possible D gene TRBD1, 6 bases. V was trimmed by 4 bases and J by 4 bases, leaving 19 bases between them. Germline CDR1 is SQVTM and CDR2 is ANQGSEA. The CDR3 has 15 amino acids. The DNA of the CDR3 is TGCAGCGTTGCCGGTGGGGGCAGGGGCGGCACTGAAGCTTTCTTT. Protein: CSVAGGGRGGTEAFF.

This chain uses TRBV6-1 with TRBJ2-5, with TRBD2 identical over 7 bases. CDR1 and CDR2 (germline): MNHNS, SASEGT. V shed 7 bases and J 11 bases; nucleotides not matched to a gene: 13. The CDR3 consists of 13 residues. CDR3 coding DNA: TGTGCCAGCATCCGGGGCCCCGCGGGGGAGCAGTACTTC. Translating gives CASIRGPAGEQYF.

CDR3 bases: TGTGCCAGCAGCCTTGACACCCCTACGGAAGGCTACACCTTC. It encodes CASSLDTPTEGYTF. The gene calls are TRBV28 and TRBJ1-2; D remains ambiguous. CDR1 and CDR2 from the germline V gene are MDHEN and SYDVKM. The CDR3 totals 14 residues. Trimming took off 6 bases at V and 8 bases at J, with 19 bases between the two ends.

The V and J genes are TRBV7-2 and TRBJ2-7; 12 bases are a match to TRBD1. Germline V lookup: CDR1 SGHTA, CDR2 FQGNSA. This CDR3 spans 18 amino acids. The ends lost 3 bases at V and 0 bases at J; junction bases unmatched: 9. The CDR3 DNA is TGTGCCAGCAGCTTCCGGGACAGGGGGCGCGTCGGCTCCTACGAGCAGTACTTC. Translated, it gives CASSFRDRGRVGSYEQYF.

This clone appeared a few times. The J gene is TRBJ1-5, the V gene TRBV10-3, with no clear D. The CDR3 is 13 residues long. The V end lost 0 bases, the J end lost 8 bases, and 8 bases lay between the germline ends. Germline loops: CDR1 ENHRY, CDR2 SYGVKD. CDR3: CAISESWEEPQHF. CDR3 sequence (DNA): TGTGCCATCAGTGAGTCTTGGGAGGAGCCCCAGCATTTT.

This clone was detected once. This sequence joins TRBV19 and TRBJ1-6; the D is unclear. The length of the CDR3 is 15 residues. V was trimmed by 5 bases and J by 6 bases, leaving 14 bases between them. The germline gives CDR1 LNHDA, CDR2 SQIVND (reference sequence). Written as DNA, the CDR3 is TGTGCCAGTAGTGTAGGGAGAGCGGTTAATTCACCCCTCCACTTT. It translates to CASSVGRAVNSPLHF.

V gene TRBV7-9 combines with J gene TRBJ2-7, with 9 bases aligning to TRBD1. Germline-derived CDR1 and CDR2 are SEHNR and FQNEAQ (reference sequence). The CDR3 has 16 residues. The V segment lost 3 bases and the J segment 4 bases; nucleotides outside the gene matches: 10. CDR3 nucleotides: TGTGCCAGCAGCTTTGGGAGCGGGACAGGGCCGTACGAGCAGTACTTC. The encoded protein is CASSFGSGTGPYEQYF.

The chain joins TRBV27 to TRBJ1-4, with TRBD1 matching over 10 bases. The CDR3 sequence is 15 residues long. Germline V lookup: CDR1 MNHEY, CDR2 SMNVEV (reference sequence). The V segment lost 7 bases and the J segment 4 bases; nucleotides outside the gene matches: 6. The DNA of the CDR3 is TGTGCCAGCAAGGGGACAGGGGCTAGTAATGAAAAACTGTTTTTT. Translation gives CASKGTGASNEKLFF.

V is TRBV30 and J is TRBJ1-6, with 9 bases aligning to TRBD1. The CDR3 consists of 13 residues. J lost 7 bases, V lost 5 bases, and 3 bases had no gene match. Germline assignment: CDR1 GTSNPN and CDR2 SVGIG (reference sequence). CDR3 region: CAWEGQGNSPLHF. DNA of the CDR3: TGTGCCTGGGAGGGACAGGGAAATTCACCCCTCCACTTT.

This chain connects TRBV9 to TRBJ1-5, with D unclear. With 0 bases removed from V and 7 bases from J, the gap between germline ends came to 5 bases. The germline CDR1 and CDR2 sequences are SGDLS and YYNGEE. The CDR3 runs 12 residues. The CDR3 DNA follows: TGTGCCAGCAGCGTAGAAGAGCAGCCCCAGCATTTT. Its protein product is CASSVEEQPQHF.

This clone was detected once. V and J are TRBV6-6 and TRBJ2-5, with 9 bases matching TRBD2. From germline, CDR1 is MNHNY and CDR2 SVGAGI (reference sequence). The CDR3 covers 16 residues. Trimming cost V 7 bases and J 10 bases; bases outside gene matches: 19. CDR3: CASNQVAGAPGDDQYF. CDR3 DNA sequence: TGTGCCAGCAACCAAGTAGCGGGGGCCCCCGGGGATGACCAGTACTTC.

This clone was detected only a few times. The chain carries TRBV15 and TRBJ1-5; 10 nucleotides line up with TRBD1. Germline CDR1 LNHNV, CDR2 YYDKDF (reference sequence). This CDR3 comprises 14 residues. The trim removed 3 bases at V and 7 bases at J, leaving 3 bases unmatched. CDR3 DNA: TGTGCCACCAGCAGGGACAGGGGGAAACAGCCCCAGCATTTT. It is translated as CATSRDRGKQPQHF.

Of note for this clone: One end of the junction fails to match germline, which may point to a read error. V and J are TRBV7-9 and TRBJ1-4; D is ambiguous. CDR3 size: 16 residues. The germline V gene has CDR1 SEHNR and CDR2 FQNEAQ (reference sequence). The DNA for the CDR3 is TGTTCCAGCAGCTTAGCCGTGGAGGCAACTAATGAAAAACTGTTTTTT. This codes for CSSSLAVEATNEKLFF.

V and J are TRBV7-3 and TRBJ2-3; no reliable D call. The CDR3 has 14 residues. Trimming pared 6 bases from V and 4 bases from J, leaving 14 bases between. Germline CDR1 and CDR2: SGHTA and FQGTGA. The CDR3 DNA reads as TGTGCCAGCAGGTCTACCTCAGGTCCAGATACGCAGTATTTT. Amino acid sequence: CASRSTSGPDTQYF.

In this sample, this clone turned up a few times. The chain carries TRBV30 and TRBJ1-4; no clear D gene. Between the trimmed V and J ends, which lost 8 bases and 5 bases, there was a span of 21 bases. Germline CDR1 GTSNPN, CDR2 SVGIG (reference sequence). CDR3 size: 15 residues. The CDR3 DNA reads TGTGCCGCGCCCGCCGGGAGGGAACTAAATGAAAAACTGTTTTTT. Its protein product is CAAPAGRELNEKLFF.

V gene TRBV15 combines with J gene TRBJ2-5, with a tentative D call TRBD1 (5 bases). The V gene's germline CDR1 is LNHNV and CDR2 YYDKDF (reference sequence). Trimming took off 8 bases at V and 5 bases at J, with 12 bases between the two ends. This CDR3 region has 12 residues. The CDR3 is CATEQAEETQYF. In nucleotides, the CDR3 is TGTGCCACCGAACAGGCGGAGGAGACCCAGTACTTC.